A selection of T cell receptor beta chains follows, all from one sample in a study of blood T cell repertoires in COVID-19. Some clones are missing from TCRdb's copy, which holds only in-frame ones; the method was immunoSEQ multiplex PCR. The sample records 200,000 or so clones, around three quarters being singletons. Sequencing was done on a sample of peripheral blood. The receptors come from a man between 60 and 75 years old with active or convalescent COVID-19. Each CDR3 is given with its conserved first and last residue. D genes are given only for firm matches. Clone sizes are given selectively: once, few, many, or a class where the clone is expanded.

clone size,V gene,J gene,D gene,CDR3 DNA,CDR3 protein
few,TRBV7-6,TRBJ2-1,TRBD2,TGTGCCAGCAGCCCAGGCATGGCTAGCGGGAGGGTTGAGCAGTTCTTC,CASSPGMASGRVEQFF
-,TRBV3-1/TRBV3-2,TRBJ2-3,-,TGTGCCAGCAGCCGGCGGCAGGGTTTTACAGATACGCAGTATTTT,CASSRRQGFTDTQYF
once,TRBV28,TRBJ1-1,-,TGTGCCAGCAGCCGCATAACGCCCAGTGAAGCTTTCTTT,CASSRITPSEAFF
-,TRBV30,TRBJ2-7,-,TGTGCCTGGAGTGGCAGCGGAGGGGCCTACGAGCAGTACTTC,CAWSGSGGAYEQYF
-,TRBV10-3,TRBJ2-7,TRBD2,TGTGCCATCAGCCCCCTGCGGGAGCGAACCTACGAGCAGTACTTC,CAISPLRERTYEQYF
-,TRBV2,TRBJ2-3,TRBD2,TGTGCCAGCAGTGCCGAGGGGCTAGCGGTCACAGATACGCAGTATTTT,CASSAEGLAVTDTQYF
-,TRBV5-1,TRBJ1-4,TRBD1,TGCGCCAGCAGCTTCAGGGACAGGGCCGAAAAACTGTTTTTT,CASSFRDRAEKLFF
once,TRBV3-1/TRBV3-2,TRBJ2-5,TRBD1,TGTGCCAGCAGTCTCACAGGGGAAGAGACCCAGTACTTC,CASSLTGEETQYF
-,TRBV5-1,TRBJ2-1,TRBD2,TGCGCCAGCAGCCCCGGGGGGAGTCTAGCTCAAACTTCGCGGTTCTTC,CASSPGGSLAQTSRFF
-,TRBV6-1,TRBJ1-5,TRBD1,TGTGCCAGCAGTGTACCGGACAGGGGGCCTGGTTATAGCAATCAGCCCCAGCATTTT,CASSVPDRGPGYSNQPQHF
-,TRBV10-3,TRBJ2-1,-,TGTGCCATCAGCCCTGCCCTCGGGACTCTGGACAATGAGCAGTTCTTC,CAISPALGTLDNEQFF
-,TRBV5-6,TRBJ2-4,-,TGTGCCAGCAGCTCGTTGAGTAGCGTAAACATTCAGTACTTC,CASSSLSSVNIQYF
-,TRBV28,TRBJ1-4,-,TGTGCCAGCAGTTATCGTGAAAAACTGTTTTTT,CASSYREKLFF
-,TRBV7-9,TRBJ2-3,TRBD1,TGTGCCAGCAGCTTCCGGGACAGGGGGCGAGATACGCAGTATTTT,CASSFRDRGRDTQYF
-,TRBV5-5,TRBJ2-5,-,TGTGCCAGCAGCTTCACTGCGACAGAACAAGAGACCCAGTACTTC,CASSFTATEQETQYF
-,TRBV4-1,TRBJ1-4,-,TGCGCCAGCAGCCAAGAACCCAGGGCCGAAAAACTGTTTTTT,CASSQEPRAEKLFF
-,TRBV7-2,TRBJ1-4,-,TGTGCCAGCAGCTCTCATGAAAAACTGTTTTTT,CASSSHEKLFF
-,TRBV2,TRBJ2-1,TRBD2,TGTGCCAGCAGGGGGACTAGCGGACAAAATGAGCAGTTCTTC,CASRGTSGQNEQFF
few,TRBV28,TRBJ1-1,-,TGTGCCACCACAGGCAACGGACGGCCGAACCCTGAAGCTTTCTTT,CATTGNGRPNPEAFF
-,TRBV7-6,TRBJ2-2,TRBD2,TGTGCCAGCAGCCCGACCGGGCTAGCGGGTGGAACCGGGGAGCTGTTTTTT,CASSPTGLAGGTGELFF
-,TRBV5-1,TRBJ2-5,-,TGCGCCAGCAGCTTGGTTGGGGCTAGCGAGGGGAGCCAGTACTTC,CASSLVGASEGSQYF
-,TRBV6-1,TRBJ2-7,-,TGTGCCAGCAGTGATAGGAGGGTCTCCTACGAGCAGTACTTC,CASSDRRVSYEQYF
few,TRBV11-2,TRBJ1-1,TRBD1,TGTGCCAGCAGCTTAGTGGGCCTCAGACAGGGTGAAGCTTTCTTT,CASSLVGLRQGEAFF
-,TRBV6-6,TRBJ1-5,TRBD1,TGTGCCAGCAGTTACACAGGGGGCAATCAGCCCCAGCATTTT,CASSYTGGNQPQHF
-,TRBV4-2,TRBJ1-4,-,TGTGCCAGCAGCATCCGGCCCTCGGGTGAAAAACTGTTTTTT,CASSIRPSGEKLFF
-,TRBV15,TRBJ2-7,TRBD1,TGTGCCACCAACCGACCGACAGGGCATTGGTACGAGCAGTACTTC,CATNRPTGHWYEQYF
-,TRBV28,TRBJ2-7,TRBD1,TGTGCCACCCTATCTTCAGGGGGTTACGAGCAGTACTTC,CATLSSGGYEQYF